These 20 T cell receptor beta chains share one sample of origin, sequenced in a study of T cell changes during pregnancy in multiple sclerosis. Method: immunoSEQ multiplex PCR; TCRdb's copy keeps in-frame clones and lacks some. The data contain tens of thousands of clones, about 94% of them singletons. Sequenced material: CD4+ T cells from peripheral blood mononuclear cells, taken after pregnancy. These receptors were obtained from a female donor with multiple sclerosis, enrolled in a pregnancy study.

This clone has only one observation. This sequence joins TRBV9 and TRBJ2-7; unclear D gene. This CDR3 has 13 residues. V was pared by 0 bases and J by 3 bases, with 7 bases between. Per the germline V gene, CDR1 is SGDLS and CDR2 is YYNGEE. For the CDR3, the DNA is TGTGCCAGCAGCGTAGGGCTAGACTACGAGCAGTACTTC. Protein sequence: CASSVGLDYEQYF. Based on the CDR3 plus reference TRBV9 and TRBJ2-7, the full variable domain is DSGVTQTPKHLITATGQRVTLRCSPRSGDLSVYWYQQSLDQGLQFLIQYYNGEERAKGNILERFSAQQFPDLHSELNLSSLELGDSALYFCASSVGLDYEQYFGPGTRLTVT.

The V gene is TRBV11-2, the J gene TRBJ2-7; 8 positions agree with TRBD2. J gave up 2 bases and V 4 bases, and 7 bases lay outside the gene matches. Germline V gene data show CDR1 as SGHAT and CDR2 as FQNNGV. This CDR3 is built from 15 residues. This CDR3 is CASSWSGSPPYEQYF. CDR3 DNA: TGTGCCAGCAGCTGGAGCGGGAGTCCTCCCTACGAGCAGTACTTC. The full variable domain, completed using reference TRBV11-2 and TRBJ2-7, is EAGVAQSPRYKIIEKRQSVAFWCNPISGHATLYWYQQILGQGPKLLIQFQNNGVVDDSQLPKDRFSAERLKGVDSTLKIQPAKLEDSAVYLCASSWSGSPPYEQYFGPGTRLTVT.

V gene TRBV12-5 combines with J gene TRBJ2-3; TRBD1 matches 8 bases. Losses at the gene ends were 1 base for V and 4 bases for J; bases not matched to a gene: 7. This CDR3 has 16 amino acids. Germline CDR1 LGHNT, CDR2 FRNRAP. CDR3 in DNA: TGTGCTAGTGGTTTGGGGACAGGGCTACGCTCAGATACGCAGTATTTT. It yields the protein CASGLGTGLRSDTQYF.

The rearrangement joins TRBV13 to TRBJ2-1; no reliable D call. Germline CDR1 reads PRHDT; CDR2 reads FYEKMQ (reference sequence). The V and J ends lost 5 bases and 0 bases respectively, with 8 bases between them. The CDR3 is made up of 14 amino acids. In DNA, the CDR3 is TGTGCCAGCAGCCTGGTTAGCTCCTACAATGAGCAGTTCTTC. The encoded protein is CASSLVSSYNEQFF.

The V call is TRBV4-3, the J call TRBJ1-1, with D possibly TRBD1 on 5 matching bases. The germline V and J ends were trimmed by 4 bases and 1 base, with 13 bases remaining between them. This CDR3 has 15 residues. CDR1 and CDR2 from the germline V gene are LGHNA and YSLEER. DNA of the CDR3: TGCGCCAGCAGCCTTCTACAGGTCGGGAACACTGAAGCTTTCTTT. This gives the protein CASSLLQVGNTEAFF.

This clone was counted once. The V call is TRBV19, the J call TRBJ2-1; 11 bases align to TRBD2. Trimming cost V 4 bases and J 6 bases; bases outside gene matches: 8. This CDR3 is 16 amino acids long. The germline CDR1 and CDR2 sequences are LNHDA and SQIVND (reference sequence). CDR3 region: CASSTIRLAGTNEQFF. The CDR3 region has the DNA TGTGCCAGTAGTACCATAAGACTAGCGGGGACCAATGAGCAGTTCTTC.

The V and J genes are TRBV19 and TRBJ2-7, with D possibly being TRBD2 (5 bases). The CDR3 has 14 residues. V dropped 7 bases and J dropped 2 bases, with 15 bases sitting between them. Germline V CDR1 and CDR2: LNHDA, SQIVND (reference sequence). The CDR3 DNA sequence: TGTGCCAGTACCCCCTCCCGGGGAGCCTACGAGCAGTACTTC. This gives the protein CASTPSRGAYEQYF.

V and J are TRBV27 and TRBJ2-2; TRBD2 agrees at 8 bases. The V gene end was trimmed by 3 bases and the J gene end by 4 bases; junction bases not matched to a gene: 4. CDR1 and CDR2 (germline): MNHEY, SMNVEV (reference sequence). The CDR3 has 15 residues. CDR3 loop: CASSFLAGGTGELFF. For the CDR3, the DNA is TGTGCCAGCAGTTTTTTGGCGGGAGGCACCGGGGAGCTGTTTTTT.

The V and J genes are TRBV11-3 and TRBJ2-7; 9 bases map to TRBD2. The CDR3 length is 16 residues. CDR1 is SGHNT and CDR2 is YENEEA in the germline V gene. V lost 1 base to trimming and J lost 7 bases; unmatched junction nucleotides: 11. The CDR3 DNA follows: TGTGCCAGCAGCTTAGTCCTAGCGGGACGAGAGGGGGAGCAGTACTTC. Translating it yields CASSLVLAGREGEQYF.

The V and J genes are TRBV7-9 and TRBJ2-1; TRBD1 is a possible D gene (5 bases). The CDR3 is 16 residues long. Germline V gene sequence: CDR1 SEHNR, CDR2 FQNEAQ (reference sequence). Trimming removed 8 bases from V and 9 bases from J, with 26 bases in between. The DNA for the CDR3 is TGTGCCAGCCCCAAGGCAGGGCAGTATGGGCTAGGTGAGCAGTTCTTC. Translated: CASPKAGQYGLGEQFF.

The rearrangement joins TRBV6-6 to TRBJ2-7; the match to TRBD1 covers 7 bases. CDR1 and CDR2 (germline): MNHNY, SVGAGI (reference sequence). The CDR3 loop spans 14 amino acids. After removal of 6 bases from V and 2 bases from J, the junction contained 7 bases not matched to a gene. The CDR3 DNA is TGTGCCAGCAGGCCCGGGACAGCAGCCTACGAGCAGTACTTC. It specifies CASRPGTAAYEQYF.

The V and J genes are TRBV7-9 and TRBJ2-5, with D perhaps TRBD1 (6 bases). The CDR3 consists of 15 residues. Per the germline V gene, CDR1 is SEHNR and CDR2 is FQNEAQ (reference sequence). V was shortened by 5 bases and J by 2 bases, with 15 bases between the two germline ends. CDR3 region: CASSPGHREQETQYF. DNA of the CDR3: TGTGCCAGCAGCCCGGGACACCGGGAACAAGAGACCCAGTACTTC.

This chain connects TRBV29-1 to TRBJ2-7; 10 bases align to TRBD1. CDR1 SQVTM and CDR2 ANQGSEA come from the germline V gene. Unmatched junction bases numbered 5, after V lost 1 base and J lost 5 bases. This CDR3 comprises 14 residues. The CDR3 loop reads CSVEATDRGNEQYF. The CDR3 DNA reads as TGCAGCGTTGAAGCCACGGACAGGGGGAACGAGCAGTACTTC.

The genes are TRBV27 and TRBJ2-7, with 9 bases lining up with TRBD1. The CDR3 loop spans 16 amino acids. V lost 4 bases and J lost 4; bases outside the gene matches: 11. Germline loops: CDR1 MNHEY, CDR2 SMNVEV (reference sequence). For the CDR3, the DNA is TGTGCCAGCAGTTCACTTGGGACAGGGAAATTGTACGAGCAGTACTTC. Its protein product is CASSSLGTGKLYEQYF.

This clone was seen a handful of times. The V and J genes are TRBV7-9 and TRBJ2-1, with 10 bases matching TRBD2. The CDR3 sequence is 15 residues long. Trimming at V came to 5 bases and at J to 4 bases, leaving 5 bases not matched to a gene. The germline V gene has CDR1 SEHNR and CDR2 FQNEAQ (reference sequence). Written as DNA, the CDR3 is TGTGCCAGCAGCCCAACTAGCGGGACATACAATGAGCAGTTCTTC. This gives the protein CASSPTSGTYNEQFF.

The chain recombines TRBV7-9 with TRBJ2-3, with D tentatively TRBD1 (7 bases). V was trimmed by 4 bases and J by 5 bases, leaving 16 bases between them. The CDR3 is 15 amino acids. Germline values: CDR1 SEHNR, CDR2 FQNEAQ (reference sequence). The CDR3 DNA reads as TGTGCCAGCAGCTCTCGCGGGCAGGGGGGAGATACGCAGTATTTT. This sequence encodes CASSSRGQGGDTQYF.

J is TRBJ1-2 and V is TRBV10-3; D remains ambiguous. CDR1 and CDR2 (germline): ENHRY, SYGVKD. The CDR3 is made up of 14 amino acids. The germline V and J ends were trimmed by 0 bases and 4 bases, with 9 bases remaining between them. This CDR3 reads CAISESGGPYGYTF. DNA of the CDR3: TGTGCCATCAGTGAGTCTGGAGGGCCCTATGGCTACACCTTC.

V and J are TRBV28 and TRBJ2-7; 8 bases are a match to TRBD2. The CDR3 contains 15 residues. Looked up from germline, CDR1 is MDHEN and CDR2 is SYDVKM. V lost 5 bases, J lost 4 bases, and 10 bases stayed unmatched. The CDR3 region is CASSLSSGLPYEQYF. The CDR3 DNA reads TGTGCCAGCAGTCTCTCTAGCGGGCTACCATACGAGCAGTACTTC.

This clone has a single count. The CDR3 coding sequence is TGTGCCAGCAGCCCCCATCCCCCGACAGGGCCGGGCACAGATACGCAGTATTTT. This encodes CASSPHPPTGPGTDTQYF. The gene calls are TRBV28 and TRBJ2-3, with 7 bases aligning to TRBD1. The CDR3 is 18 residues long. Trimming removed 6 bases from V and 1 base from J; junction bases left unmatched: 16. Per germline, CDR1 MDHEN and CDR2 SYDVKM.

J is TRBJ2-1 and V is TRBV6-4; 9 bases line up with TRBD2. The ends lost 10 bases at V and 5 bases at J; junction bases unmatched: 12. Germline V gives CDR1 MRHNA, CDR2 SNTAGT. CDR3 length equals 15 residues. DNA of the CDR3: TGTGCCACTTCCCTCGGACTAGCGAGACACAATGAGCAGTTCTTC. The encoded protein is CATSLGLARHNEQFF.